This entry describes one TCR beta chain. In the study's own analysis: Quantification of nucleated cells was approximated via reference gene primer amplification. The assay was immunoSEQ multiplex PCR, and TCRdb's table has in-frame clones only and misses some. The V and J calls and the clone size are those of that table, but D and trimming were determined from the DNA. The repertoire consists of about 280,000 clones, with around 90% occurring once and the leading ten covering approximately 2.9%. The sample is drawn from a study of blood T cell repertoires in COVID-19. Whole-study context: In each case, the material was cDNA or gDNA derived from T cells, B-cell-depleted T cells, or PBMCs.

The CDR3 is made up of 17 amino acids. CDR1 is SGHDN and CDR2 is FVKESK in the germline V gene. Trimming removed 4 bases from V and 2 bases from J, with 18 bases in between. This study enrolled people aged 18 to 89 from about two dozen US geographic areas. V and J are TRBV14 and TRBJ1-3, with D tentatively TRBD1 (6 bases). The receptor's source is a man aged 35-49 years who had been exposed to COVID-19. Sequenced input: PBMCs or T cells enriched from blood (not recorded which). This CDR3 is CASSPALGRGTGNTIYF. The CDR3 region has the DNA TGTGCCAGCAGCCCCGCTCTCGGCAGGGGAACTGGAAACACCATATATTTT.